This T cell receptor beta chain was found in a study of monozygotic twins with inflammatory bowel disease. CDR1 SQVTM and CDR2 ANQGSEA come from the germline V gene. The length of the CDR3 is 13 residues. There were eight separate reactions per sample in which cDNA was made. Each UMI harboured a 6-nucleotide sample barcode and was appended via template switching. TCRdb re-called the 5' RACE reads and gives one entry per CDR3 protein, without DNA. The repertoire table contains 140,000 to 150,000 distinct CDR3 sequences. Study conclusions and caveats: Healthy co-twins had higher TCRbeta inverse Simpson diversity than their IBD twins.

Comments on this clonotype: Its cognate antigen is unknown.

The chain has TRBV29-1 and TRBJ2-7; TCRdb's D call, TRBD1, is unchecked because there is no DNA. Sequenced: blood. The TCR originated in a human donor with ulcerative colitis or Crohn's disease, or a healthy co-twin of an affected twin (not recorded which). The CDR3 here is CSVLRRPSYEQYF.